Reported below is one T cell receptor (beta chain). As yet, its antigen is unknown. These data come from a study of beta chain features in type 1 diabetes. Findings and caveats of the study: cDNA sequencing could over-represent cells with high TCR expression. Type 1 diabetes patients had fewer VDJ junction insertions and more deletions.

Expressed TCRB transcripts were sequenced after all isolated RNA was converted to cDNA. Average reads per stem cell-like memory T cell sample were approximately 970,000. Clones were read by immunoSEQ multiplex PCR, and TCRdb kept only the in-frame ones, dropping some. The sample has over 40,000 clones; roughly 50% are singletons. The germline gives CDR1 SGHTA, CDR2 FQGTGA. Trimming shortened V by 5 bases and J by 4 bases, and 10 bases separated the two germline ends. This CDR3 has 13 amino acids. The source material was stem cell memory CD4+ T cells from blood. The clonotype originates from a woman in her 30s in good health. The chain links TRBV7-3 to TRBJ2-3; possibly TRBD2 for D (5 bases). Written as DNA, the CDR3 is TGTGCCAGCAGCGGAGGATCGCCAGATACGCAGTATTTT. This sequence encodes CASSGGSPDTQYF. The whole variable domain, remainder taken from reference TRBV7-3 and TRBJ2-3, is GAGVSQTPSNKVTEKGKYVELRCDPISGHTALYWYRQSLGQGPEFLIYFQGTGAADDSGLPNDRFFAVRPEGSVSTLKIQRTERGDSAVYLCASSGGSPDTQYFGPGTRLTVL.